The text below deals with one T cell receptor (beta chain). Its antigen is not identified. Extraction and reverse transcription of RNA yielded cDNA as the sequencing template. Profiling relied on immunoSEQ multiplex PCR, and the TCRdb table lists in-frame clones only, not all of them. The data contain about 120,000 clones, 50% to 55% of them singletons. The data stem from a study of CD8+ T cells in alopecia areata. Study-wide findings and caveats: In scalp, tofacitinib significantly decreased clonality and expanded CD8+ clones among the top 100.

Treatment meaning: oral pan-JAK inhibitor, 5-10 mg twice daily. The CDR3 is 14 amino acids. Trimming stripped 0 bases from V and 3 bases from J, with 9 bases between. In germline, CDR1 is SGHDT, CDR2 YYEEEE. The TCR comes from a human donor with alopecia areata. The chain uses TRBV5-6 and TRBJ1-1; perhaps TRBD1 as D (5 bases). The material sequenced was CD4+ T cells sorted from blood, taken at week 4, from a patient treated with tofacitinib. The CDR3 coding sequence is TGTGCCAGCAGCTTGGCAGGGTTTGACACTGAAGCTTTCTTT. Translated: CASSLAGFDTEAFF.